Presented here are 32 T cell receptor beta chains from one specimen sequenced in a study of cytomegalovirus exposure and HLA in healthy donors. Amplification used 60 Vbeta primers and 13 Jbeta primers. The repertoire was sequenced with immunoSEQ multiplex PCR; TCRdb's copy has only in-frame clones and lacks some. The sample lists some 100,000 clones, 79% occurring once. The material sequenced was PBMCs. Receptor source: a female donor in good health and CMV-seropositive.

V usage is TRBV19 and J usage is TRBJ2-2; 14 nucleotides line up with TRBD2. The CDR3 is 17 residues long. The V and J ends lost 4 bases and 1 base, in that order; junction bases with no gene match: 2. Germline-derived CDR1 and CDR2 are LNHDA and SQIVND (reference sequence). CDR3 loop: CASSTGLAGVNTGELFF. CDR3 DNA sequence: TGTGCCAGTAGTACGGGACTAGCGGGAGTGAACACCGGGGAGCTGTTTTTT.

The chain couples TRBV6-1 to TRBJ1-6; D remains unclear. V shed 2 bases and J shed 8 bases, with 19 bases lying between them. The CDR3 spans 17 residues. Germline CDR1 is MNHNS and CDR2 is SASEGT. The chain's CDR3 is CASSEKGASALHSPLHF. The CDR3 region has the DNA TGTGCCAGCAGTGAAAAGGGAGCCTCAGCGCTTCATTCACCCCTCCACTTT.

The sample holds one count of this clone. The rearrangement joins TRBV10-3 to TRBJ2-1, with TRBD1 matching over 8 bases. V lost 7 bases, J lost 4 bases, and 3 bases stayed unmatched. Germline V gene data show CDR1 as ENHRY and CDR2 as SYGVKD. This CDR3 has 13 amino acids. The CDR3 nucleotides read TGTGCCATCAAGGGACAGGCGTACAATGAGCAGTTCTTC. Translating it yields CAIKGQAYNEQFF.

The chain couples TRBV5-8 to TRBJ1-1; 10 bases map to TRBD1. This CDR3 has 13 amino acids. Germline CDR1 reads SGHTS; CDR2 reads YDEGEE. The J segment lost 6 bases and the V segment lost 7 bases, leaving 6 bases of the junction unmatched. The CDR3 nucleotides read TGTGCCAGCGGCCGGGACAGGGGATCTGAAGCTTTCTTT. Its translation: CASGRDRGSEAFF. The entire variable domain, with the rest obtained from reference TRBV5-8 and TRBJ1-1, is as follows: EAGVTQSPTHLIKTRGQQATLRCSPISGHTSVYWYQQALGLGLQFLLWYDEGEERNRGNFPPRFSGRQFPNYSSELNVNALELEDSALYLCASGRDRGSEAFFGQGTRLTVV.

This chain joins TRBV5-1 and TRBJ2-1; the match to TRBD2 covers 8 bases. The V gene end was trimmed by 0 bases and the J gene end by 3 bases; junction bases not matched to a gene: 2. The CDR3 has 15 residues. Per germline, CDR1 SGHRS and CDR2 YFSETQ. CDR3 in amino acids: CASSLAGTSYNEQFF. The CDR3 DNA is TGCGCCAGCAGCTTGGCCGGGACTAGCTACAATGAGCAGTTCTTC.

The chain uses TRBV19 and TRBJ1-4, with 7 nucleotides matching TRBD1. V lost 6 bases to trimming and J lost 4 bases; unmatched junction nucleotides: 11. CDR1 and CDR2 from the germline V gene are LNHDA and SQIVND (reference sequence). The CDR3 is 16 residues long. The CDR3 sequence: CASSLTQGKVNEKLFF. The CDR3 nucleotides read TGTGCCAGTAGCTTAACACAGGGGAAGGTTAATGAAAAACTGTTTTTT.

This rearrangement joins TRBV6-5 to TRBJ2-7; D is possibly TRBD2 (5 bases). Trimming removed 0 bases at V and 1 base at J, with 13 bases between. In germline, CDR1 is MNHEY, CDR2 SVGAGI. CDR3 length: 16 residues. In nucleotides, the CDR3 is TGTGCCAGCAGTTACTCTTGGGGAGACTCGTCCTACGAGCAGTACTTC. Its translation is CASSYSWGDSSYEQYF.

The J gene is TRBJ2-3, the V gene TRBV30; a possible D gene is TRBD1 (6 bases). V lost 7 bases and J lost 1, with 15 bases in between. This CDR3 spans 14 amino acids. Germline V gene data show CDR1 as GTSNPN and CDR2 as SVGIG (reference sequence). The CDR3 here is CAFTVRGRTDTQYF. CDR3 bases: TGTGCCTTCACAGTCAGGGGCCGCACAGATACGCAGTATTTT.

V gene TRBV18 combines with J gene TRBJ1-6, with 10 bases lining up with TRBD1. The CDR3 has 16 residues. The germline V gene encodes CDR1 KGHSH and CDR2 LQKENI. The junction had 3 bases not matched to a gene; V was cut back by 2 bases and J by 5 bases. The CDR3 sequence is CASSPWDRGNNSPLHF. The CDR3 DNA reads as TGTGCCAGCTCACCATGGGACAGGGGAAATAATTCACCCCTCCACTTT.

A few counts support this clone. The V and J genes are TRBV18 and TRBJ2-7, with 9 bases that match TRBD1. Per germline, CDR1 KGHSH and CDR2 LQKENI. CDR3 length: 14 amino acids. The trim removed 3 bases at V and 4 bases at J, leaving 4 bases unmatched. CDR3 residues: CASSPGTGKYEQYF. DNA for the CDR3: TGTGCCAGCTCACCCGGGACAGGGAAGTACGAGCAGTACTTC.

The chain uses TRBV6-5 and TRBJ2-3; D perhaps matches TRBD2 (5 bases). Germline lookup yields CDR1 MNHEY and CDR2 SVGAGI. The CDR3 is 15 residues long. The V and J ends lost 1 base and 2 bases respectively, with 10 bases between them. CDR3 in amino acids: CASSYLAGFTDTQYF. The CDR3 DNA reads TGTGCCAGCAGTTACTTGGCGGGCTTCACAGATACGCAGTATTTT.

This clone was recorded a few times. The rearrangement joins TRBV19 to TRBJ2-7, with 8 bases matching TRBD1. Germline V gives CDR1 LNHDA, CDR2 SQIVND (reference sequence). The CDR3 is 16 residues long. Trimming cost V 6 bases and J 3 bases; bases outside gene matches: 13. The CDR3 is CASRLGGQGAGYEQYF. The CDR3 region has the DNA TGTGCCAGTAGACTCGGTGGGCAGGGGGCCGGCTACGAGCAGTACTTC. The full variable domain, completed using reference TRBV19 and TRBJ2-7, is DGGITQSPKYLFRKEGQNVTLSCEQNLNHDAMYWYRQDPGQGLRLIYYSQIVNDFQKGDIAEGYSVSREKKESFPLTVTSAQKNPTAFYLCASRLGGQGAGYEQYFGPGTRLTVT.

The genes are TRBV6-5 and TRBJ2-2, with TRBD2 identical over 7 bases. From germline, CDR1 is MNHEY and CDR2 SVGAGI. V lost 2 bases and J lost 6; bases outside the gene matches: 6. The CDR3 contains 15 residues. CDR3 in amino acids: CASSYVGGFAGELFF. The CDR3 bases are TGTGCCAGCAGTTACGTCGGGGGGTTCGCCGGGGAGCTGTTTTTT.

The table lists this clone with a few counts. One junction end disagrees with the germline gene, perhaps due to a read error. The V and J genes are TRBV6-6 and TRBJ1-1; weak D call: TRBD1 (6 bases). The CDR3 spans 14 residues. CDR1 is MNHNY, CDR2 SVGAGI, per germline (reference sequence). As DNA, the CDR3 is TGTGCCAGCAATTACAGGCAGGGGAGCACTGAAGCTTTCTTT. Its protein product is CASNYRQGSTEAFF.

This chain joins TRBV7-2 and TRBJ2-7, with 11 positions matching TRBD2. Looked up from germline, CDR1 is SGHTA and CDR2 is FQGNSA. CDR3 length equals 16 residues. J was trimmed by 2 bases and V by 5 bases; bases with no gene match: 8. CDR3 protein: CASSQFGTSGAYEQYF. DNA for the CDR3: TGTGCCAGCAGCCAATTTGGGACTAGCGGAGCCTACGAGCAGTACTTC.

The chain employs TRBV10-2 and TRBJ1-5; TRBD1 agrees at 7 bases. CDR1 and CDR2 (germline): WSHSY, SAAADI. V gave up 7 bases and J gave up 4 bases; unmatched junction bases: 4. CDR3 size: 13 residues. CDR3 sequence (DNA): TGCGCCAGCAATATACAGGGGAATCAGCCCCAGCATTTT. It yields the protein CASNIQGNQPQHF.

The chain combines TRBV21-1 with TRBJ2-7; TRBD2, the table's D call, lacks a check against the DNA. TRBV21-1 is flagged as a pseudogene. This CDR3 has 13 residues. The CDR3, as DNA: TGTGCCAGCCCCGGGGTTGCGACCTACGAGCAGTACTTC. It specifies CASPGVATYEQYF.

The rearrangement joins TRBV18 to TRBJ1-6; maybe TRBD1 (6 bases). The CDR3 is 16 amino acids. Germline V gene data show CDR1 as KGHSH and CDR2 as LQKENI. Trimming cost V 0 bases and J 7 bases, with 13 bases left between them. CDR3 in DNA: TGTGCCAGCTCACCACCGGGGCTTCAGGGGAATTCACCCCTCCACTTT. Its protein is CASSPPGLQGNSPLHF. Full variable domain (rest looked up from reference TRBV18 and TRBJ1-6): NAGVMQNPRHLVRRRGQEARLRCSPMKGHSHVYWYRQLPEEGLKFMVYLQKENIIDESGMPKERFSAEFPKEGPSILRIQQVVRGDSAAYFCASSPPGLQGNSPLHFGNGTRLTVT.

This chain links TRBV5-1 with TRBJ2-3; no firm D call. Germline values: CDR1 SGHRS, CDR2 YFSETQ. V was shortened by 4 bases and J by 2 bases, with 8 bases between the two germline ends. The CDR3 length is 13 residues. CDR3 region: CASSATLTDTQYF. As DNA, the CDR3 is TGCGCCAGCAGCGCTACTCTCACAGATACGCAGTATTTT.

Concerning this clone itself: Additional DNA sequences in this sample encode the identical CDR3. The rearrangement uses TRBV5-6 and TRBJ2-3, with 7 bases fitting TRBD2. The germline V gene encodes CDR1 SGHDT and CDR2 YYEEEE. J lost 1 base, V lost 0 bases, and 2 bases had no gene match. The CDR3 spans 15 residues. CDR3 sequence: CASSLGLAGTDTQYF. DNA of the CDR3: TGTGCCAGCAGCTTGGGGCTAGCGGGCACAGATACGCAGTATTTT. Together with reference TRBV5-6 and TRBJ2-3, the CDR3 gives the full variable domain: DAGVTQSPTHLIKTRGQQVTLRCSPKSGHDTVSWYQQALGQGPQFIFQYYEEEERQRGNFPDRFSGHQFPNYSSELNVNALLLGDSALYLCASSLGLAGTDTQYFGPGTRLTVL.

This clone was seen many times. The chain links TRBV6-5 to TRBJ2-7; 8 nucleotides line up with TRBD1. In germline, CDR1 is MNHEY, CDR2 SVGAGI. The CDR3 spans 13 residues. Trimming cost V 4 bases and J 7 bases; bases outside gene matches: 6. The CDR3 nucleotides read TGTGCCAGCAGTTCCGGGACAGGCTCTGAGCAGTACTTC. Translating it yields CASSSGTGSEQYF.

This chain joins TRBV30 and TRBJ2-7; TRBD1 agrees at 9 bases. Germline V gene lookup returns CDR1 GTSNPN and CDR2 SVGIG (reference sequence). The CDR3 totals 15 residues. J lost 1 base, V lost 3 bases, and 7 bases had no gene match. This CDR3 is CAWRKQGAGSYEQYF. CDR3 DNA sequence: TGTGCCTGGAGGAAACAGGGGGCGGGGTCCTACGAGCAGTACTTC.

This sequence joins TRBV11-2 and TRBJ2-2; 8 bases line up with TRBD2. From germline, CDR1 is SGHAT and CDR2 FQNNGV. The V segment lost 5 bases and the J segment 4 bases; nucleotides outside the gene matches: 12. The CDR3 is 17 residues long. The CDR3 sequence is CASSRWGLESATGELFF. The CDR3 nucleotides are TGTGCCAGCAGCCGGTGGGGACTAGAGTCGGCCACCGGGGAGCTGTTTTTT. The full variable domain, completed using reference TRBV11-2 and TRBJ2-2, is EAGVAQSPRYKIIEKRQSVAFWCNPISGHATLYWYQQILGQGPKLLIQFQNNGVVDDSQLPKDRFSAERLKGVDSTLKIQPAKLEDSAVYLCASSRWGLESATGELFFGEGSRLTVL.

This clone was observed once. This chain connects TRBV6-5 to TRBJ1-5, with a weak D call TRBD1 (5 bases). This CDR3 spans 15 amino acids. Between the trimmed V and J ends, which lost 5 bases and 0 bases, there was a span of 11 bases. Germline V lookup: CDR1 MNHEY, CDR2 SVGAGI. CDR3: CASSQDKDSNQPQHF. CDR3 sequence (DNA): TGTGCCAGCAGTCAGGACAAAGATAGCAATCAGCCCCAGCATTTT.

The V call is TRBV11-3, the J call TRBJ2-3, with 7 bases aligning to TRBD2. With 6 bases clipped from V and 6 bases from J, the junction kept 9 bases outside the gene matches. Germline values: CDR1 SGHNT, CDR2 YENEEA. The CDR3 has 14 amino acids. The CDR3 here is CASRKGLADDTQYF. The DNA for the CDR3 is TGTGCCAGCAGGAAAGGGCTAGCGGACGATACGCAGTATTTT. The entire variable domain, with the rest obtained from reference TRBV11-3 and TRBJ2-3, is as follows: EAGVVQSPRYKIIEKKQPVAFWCNPISGHNTLYWYLQNLGQGPELLIRYENEEAVDDSQLPKDRFSAERLKGVDSTLKIQPAELGDSAVYLCASRKGLADDTQYFGPGTRLTVL.

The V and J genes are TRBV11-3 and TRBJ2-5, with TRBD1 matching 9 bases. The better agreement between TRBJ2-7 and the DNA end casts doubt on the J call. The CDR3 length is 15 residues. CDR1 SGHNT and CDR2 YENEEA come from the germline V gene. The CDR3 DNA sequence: TGTGCCAGCAGCTTACGGACAGGGGCACCCTACGAGCAGTACTTC. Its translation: CASSLRTGAPYEQYF.

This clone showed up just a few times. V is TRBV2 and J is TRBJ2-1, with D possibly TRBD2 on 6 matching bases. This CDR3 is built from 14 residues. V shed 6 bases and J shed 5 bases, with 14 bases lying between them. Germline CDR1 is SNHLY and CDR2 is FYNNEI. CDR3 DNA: TGTGCCAGCAGGCAAGGGACTTCACACAATGAGCAGTTCTTC. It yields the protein CASRQGTSHNEQFF.

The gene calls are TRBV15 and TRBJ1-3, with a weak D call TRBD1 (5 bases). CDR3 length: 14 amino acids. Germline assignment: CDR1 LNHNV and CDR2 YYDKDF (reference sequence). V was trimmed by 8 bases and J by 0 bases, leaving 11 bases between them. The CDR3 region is CATSGGNSGNTIYF. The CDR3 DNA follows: TGTGCCACCTCGGGGGGGAACTCTGGAAACACCATATATTTT. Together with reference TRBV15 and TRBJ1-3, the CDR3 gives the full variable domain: DAMVIQNPRYQVTQFGKPVTLSCSQTLNHNVMYWYQQKSSQAPKLLFHYYDKDFNNEADTPDNFQSRRPNTSFCFLDIRSPGLGDTAMYLCATSGGNSGNTIYFGEGSWLTVV.

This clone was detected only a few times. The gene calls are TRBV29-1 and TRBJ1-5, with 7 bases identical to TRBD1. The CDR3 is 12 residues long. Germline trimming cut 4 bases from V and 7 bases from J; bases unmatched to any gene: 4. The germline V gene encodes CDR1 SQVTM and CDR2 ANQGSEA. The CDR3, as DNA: TGCAGCGTTGGTACAGGGGACCAGCCCCAGCATTTT. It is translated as CSVGTGDQPQHF.

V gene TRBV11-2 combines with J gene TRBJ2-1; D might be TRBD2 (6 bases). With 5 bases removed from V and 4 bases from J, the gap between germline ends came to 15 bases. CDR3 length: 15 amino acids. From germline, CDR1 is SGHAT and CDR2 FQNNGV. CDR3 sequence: CASSLGLASYNEQFF. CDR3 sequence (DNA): TGTGCCAGCAGCCTCGGTCTAGCGTCATACAATGAGCAGTTCTTC.

The CDR3 loop reads CASRTGGGFYNEQFF. CDR3 DNA: TGTGCCAGCAGGACAGGGGGCGGTTTCTACAATGAGCAGTTCTTC. The V and J genes are TRBV6-5 and TRBJ2-1; 10 nucleotides match TRBD1. CDR1 MNHEY and CDR2 SVGAGI come from the germline V gene. The CDR3 sequence is 15 residues long. V trimming: 6 bases; J trimming: 3 bases; junction bases outside the gene matches: 5.

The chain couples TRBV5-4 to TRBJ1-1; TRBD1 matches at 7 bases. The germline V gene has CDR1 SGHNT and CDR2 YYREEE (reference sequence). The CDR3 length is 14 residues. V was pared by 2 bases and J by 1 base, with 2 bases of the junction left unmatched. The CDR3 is CASSLQGPNTEAFF. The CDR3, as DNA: TGTGCCAGCAGCTTACAGGGGCCGAACACTGAAGCTTTCTTT.